The 2 T cell receptor beta chains listed next were all sequenced from one sample in a study of blood T cell repertoires in COVID-19 (dated by TCRdb to 2020 to 2022). Libraries were constructed by the immunoSEQ multiplex PCR assay. Entries here come from immuneACCESS through TCRdb and include only in-frame sequences with V and J called. Some clones fail to appear in such tables; in the studies checked, an unresolved V gene covers under half of the shortfall, and the cause of the remainder is unknown. For this sample the table gives tens of thousands of clones, of which 70% to 80% were detected only once. Around a sixth of the sample rests with the top ten. What was sequenced was peripheral blood. Receptor source: a man aged 65 to 85 with active or convalescent COVID-19.

J is TRBJ1-6 and V is TRBV2; TRBD1 agrees at 8 bases. The CDR3 totals 14 residues. CDR1 and CDR2 (germline): SNHLY, FYNNEI. Germline trimming cut 3 bases from V and 9 bases from J; bases unmatched to any gene: 4. The CDR3: CASSDQGALSPLHF. Here the CDR3 DNA reads TGTGCCAGCAGTGATCAGGGGGCGCTTTCACCCCTCCACTTT.

V gene TRBV30 combines with J gene TRBJ2-1, with 7 bases aligning to TRBD2. The germline CDR1 and CDR2 sequences are GTSNPN and SVGIG (reference sequence). V lost 4 bases to trimming and J lost 4 bases; unmatched junction nucleotides: 7. The CDR3 covers 14 residues. CDR3 protein: CAWNPPSGYNEQFF. DNA for the CDR3: TGTGCCTGGAATCCGCCTAGCGGATACAATGAGCAGTTCTTC.